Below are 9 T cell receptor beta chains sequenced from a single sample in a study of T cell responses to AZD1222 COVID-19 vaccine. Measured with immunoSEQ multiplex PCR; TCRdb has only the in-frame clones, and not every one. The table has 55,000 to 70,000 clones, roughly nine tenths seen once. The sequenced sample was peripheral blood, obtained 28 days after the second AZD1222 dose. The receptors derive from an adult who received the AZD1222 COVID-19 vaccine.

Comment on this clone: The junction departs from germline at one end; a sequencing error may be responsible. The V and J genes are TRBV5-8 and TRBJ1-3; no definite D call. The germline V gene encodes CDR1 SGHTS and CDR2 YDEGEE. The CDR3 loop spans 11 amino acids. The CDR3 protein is CASSLGRAFRF. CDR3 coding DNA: TGTGCCAGCAGCTTGGGACGGGCCTTTCGGTTT.

The DNA for the CDR3 is TGTGCCAGCAGCTTAGACAGGGCGTATGGCTACACCTTC. It yields the protein CASSLDRAYGYTF. This rearrangement joins TRBV7-9 to TRBJ1-2, with D maybe TRBD1 (6 bases). This CDR3 is 13 amino acids long. Germline lookup yields CDR1 SEHNR and CDR2 FQNEAQ (reference sequence). Trimming left V 1 base short and J 5 bases short, with 8 bases between.

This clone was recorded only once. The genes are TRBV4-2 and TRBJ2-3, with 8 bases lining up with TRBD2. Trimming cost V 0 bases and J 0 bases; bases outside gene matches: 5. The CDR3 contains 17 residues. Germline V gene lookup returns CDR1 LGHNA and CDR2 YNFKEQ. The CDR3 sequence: CASSQDPTSGSTDTQYF. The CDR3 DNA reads TGTGCCAGCAGCCAAGACCCAACTAGCGGTAGCACAGATACGCAGTATTTT.

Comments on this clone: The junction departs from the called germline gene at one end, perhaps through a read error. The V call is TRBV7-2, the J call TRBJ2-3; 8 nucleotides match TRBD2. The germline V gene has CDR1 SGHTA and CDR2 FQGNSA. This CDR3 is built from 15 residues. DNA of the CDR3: TGTGCCAGCAGCGTAGCGGGACCTCTGGCAGATACGCAGTATTTT. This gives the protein CASSVAGPLADTQYF. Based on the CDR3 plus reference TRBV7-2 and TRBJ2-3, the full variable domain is GAGVSQSPSNKVTEKGKDVELRCDPISGHTALYWYRQSLGQGLEFLIYFQGNSAPDKSGLPSDRFSAERTGGSVSTLTIQRTQQEDSAVYLCASSVAGPLADTQYFGPGTRLTVL.

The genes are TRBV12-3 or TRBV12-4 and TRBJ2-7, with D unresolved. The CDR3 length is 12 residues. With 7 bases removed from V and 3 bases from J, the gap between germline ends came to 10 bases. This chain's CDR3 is CASTYGRYEQYF. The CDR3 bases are TGTGCCAGCACTTACGGCCGCTACGAGCAGTACTTC.

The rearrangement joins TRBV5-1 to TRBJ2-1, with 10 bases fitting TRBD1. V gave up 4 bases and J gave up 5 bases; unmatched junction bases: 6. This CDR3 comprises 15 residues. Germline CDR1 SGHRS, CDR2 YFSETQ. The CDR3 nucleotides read TGCGCCAGCAGCGGGGGGGGACAGGGGCACAATGAGCAGTTCTTC. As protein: CASSGGGQGHNEQFF.

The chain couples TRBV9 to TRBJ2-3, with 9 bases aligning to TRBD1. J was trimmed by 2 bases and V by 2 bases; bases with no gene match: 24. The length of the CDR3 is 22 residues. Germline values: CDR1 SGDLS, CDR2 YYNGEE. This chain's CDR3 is CASSVSFRSDRNRDRDTDTQYF. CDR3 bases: TGTGCCAGCAGCGTCAGCTTTCGGTCGGATAGGAACCGGGACAGGGACACAGATACGCAGTATTTT.

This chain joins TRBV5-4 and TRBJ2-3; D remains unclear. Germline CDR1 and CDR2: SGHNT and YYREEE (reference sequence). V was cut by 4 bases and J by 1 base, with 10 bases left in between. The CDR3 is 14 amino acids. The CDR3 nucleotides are TGTGCCAGCAGCCTTCAGACGCGCACAGATACGCAGTATTTT. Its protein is CASSLQTRTDTQYF.

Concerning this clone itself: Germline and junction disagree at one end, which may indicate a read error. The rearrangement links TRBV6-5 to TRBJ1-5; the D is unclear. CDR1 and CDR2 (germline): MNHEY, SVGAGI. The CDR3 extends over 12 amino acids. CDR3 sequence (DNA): TGTGCCAGCAGTTATACCCTTGGGCCCGGTGGGTTT. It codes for CASSYTLGPGGF.